These T cell receptor beta chains were read from a single sample in a study of cytomegalovirus exposure and HLA in healthy donors. Repertoires were generated with immunoSEQ multiplex PCR, while TCRdb's copy carries only in-frame clones and drops some. This table has tens of thousands of clones, about four fifths appearing once. The sample taken for sequencing was PBMCs. All receptors come from a man aged 25-45 years in good health and CMV-seronegative. The CDR3 runs from the conserved cysteine through the conserved F or W. The D gene is left open where the match is weak. Where a row states a size, it is once, few, many or the class of an expanded clone; other rows omit it.

j_call: TRBJ2-2
v_call: TRBV5-1
cdr3_length: 14
d_call: -
clone_size: -
cdr3_nt: TGCGCCAGCAGCCCGGGACACCCGACCGGGGAGCTGTTTTTT
cdr3_aa: CASSPGHPTGELFF

j_call: TRBJ2-7
v_call: TRBV7-2
cdr3_length: 14
d_call: TRBD2
clone_size: -
cdr3_nt: TGTGCCAGCAGCTTAGCGGGAGGGCTCGGCGAGCAGTACTTC
cdr3_aa: CASSLAGGLGEQYF

j_call: TRBJ1-2
v_call: TRBV25-1
cdr3_length: 14
d_call: TRBD1
clone_size: -
cdr3_nt: TGTGCCAGCAGTCAGCAGGGGGGAGACTATGGCTACACCTTC
cdr3_aa: CASSQQGGDYGYTF

j_call: TRBJ1-1
v_call: TRBV2
cdr3_length: 14
d_call: -
clone_size: -
cdr3_nt: TGTGCCAGCAGTGAATTAGGGGTGAACACTGAAGCTTTCTTT
cdr3_aa: CASSELGVNTEAFF

j_call: TRBJ1-2
v_call: TRBV7-9
cdr3_length: 14
d_call: TRBD1
clone_size: -
cdr3_nt: TGTGCCAGCAGCCCCGTGGACAGGGCCGACGGCTACACCTTC
cdr3_aa: CASSPVDRADGYTF

j_call: TRBJ2-6
v_call: TRBV10-1
cdr3_length: 14
d_call: -
clone_size: -
cdr3_nt: TGCGCCAGCAAATACAGCCCTGGGGCCAACGTCCTGACTTTC
cdr3_aa: CASKYSPGANVLTF

j_call: TRBJ2-7
v_call: TRBV2
cdr3_length: 12
d_call: TRBD2
clone_size: -
cdr3_nt: TGTGCCATCCGGGAGGGAGGCCACGAGCAGTACTTC
cdr3_aa: CAIREGGHEQYF

j_call: TRBJ1-6
v_call: TRBV6-1
cdr3_length: 15
d_call: -
clone_size: -
cdr3_nt: TGTGCCAGCAGTGATGGGGGGGCTGCTAATTCACCCCTCCACTTT
cdr3_aa: CASSDGGAANSPLHF

j_call: TRBJ2-7
v_call: TRBV6-5
cdr3_length: 15
d_call: TRBD1
clone_size: -
cdr3_nt: TGTGCCAGCAGTTACGGGACAGGGGGTATCTACGAGCAGTACTTC
cdr3_aa: CASSYGTGGIYEQYF

j_call: TRBJ1-4
v_call: TRBV1
cdr3_length: 18
d_call: -
clone_size: -
cdr3_nt: TGCACCAGCAGCCAAGAGATCGGTTCGACGGACTTGGAAGAAAAACTGTTTTTT
cdr3_aa: CTSSQEIGSTDLEEKLFF

j_call: TRBJ1-2
v_call: TRBV4-3
cdr3_length: 14
d_call: TRBD1
clone_size: -
cdr3_nt: TGCGCCAGCAGCCAAGGCCCAGGGGGCGGTGGCTACACCTTC
cdr3_aa: CASSQGPGGGGYTF

j_call: TRBJ2-7
v_call: TRBV7-8
cdr3_length: 16
d_call: TRBD2
clone_size: -
cdr3_nt: TGTGCCAGCAGCTTAACCGCTAGCGGGAGGGCGCGAGAGCAGTACTTC
cdr3_aa: CASSLTASGRAREQYF

j_call: TRBJ1-2
v_call: TRBV11-2
cdr3_length: 14
d_call: TRBD1
clone_size: -
cdr3_nt: TGTGCCAGCAGCTTTAGACAGGGGGTTGCTGGCTACACCTTC
cdr3_aa: CASSFRQGVAGYTF

j_call: TRBJ2-7
v_call: TRBV6-5
cdr3_length: 13
d_call: TRBD1
clone_size: -
cdr3_nt: TGTGCCAGCAGCCGACAGGGCCCGGGTGAGCAGTACTTC
cdr3_aa: CASSRQGPGEQYF

j_call: TRBJ1-5
v_call: TRBV18
cdr3_length: 14
d_call: TRBD1
clone_size: few
cdr3_nt: TGTGCCAGCTCACATGACAGGGGGCTTCAGCCCCAGCATTTT
cdr3_aa: CASSHDRGLQPQHF

j_call: TRBJ2-5
v_call: TRBV5-1
cdr3_length: 15
d_call: -
clone_size: -
cdr3_nt: TGCGCCAGCAGCTTGGCCGCTGCGGCCAAAGAGACCCAGTACTTC
cdr3_aa: CASSLAAAAKETQYF

j_call: TRBJ2-2
v_call: TRBV27
cdr3_length: 21
d_call: TRBD2
clone_size: once
cdr3_nt: TGTGCCCGCCCCAACCAGCTGGGACTAGCGGTCCCCCCCTCGAACACCGGGGAGCTGTTTTTT
cdr3_aa: CARPNQLGLAVPPSNTGELFF

j_call: TRBJ1-2
v_call: TRBV5-1
cdr3_length: 13
d_call: TRBD1
clone_size: -
cdr3_nt: TGCGCCAGCAGCACAACCGGGACAGACTCTTCCACCTTC
cdr3_aa: CASSTTGTDSSTF

j_call: TRBJ1-2
v_call: TRBV7-2
cdr3_length: 14
d_call: -
clone_size: -
cdr3_nt: TGTGCCAGCAGCCCAAGTAGGGGTGGGTATGGCTACACCTTC
cdr3_aa: CASSPSRGGYGYTF

j_call: TRBJ2-5
v_call: TRBV30
cdr3_length: 15
d_call: TRBD1
clone_size: -
cdr3_nt: TGTGCCTGGAGTCTCCGGACAGGGAAGAGAGAGACCCAGTACTTC
cdr3_aa: CAWSLRTGKRETQYF

j_call: TRBJ2-2
v_call: TRBV5-4
cdr3_length: 15
d_call: TRBD2
clone_size: -
cdr3_nt: TGTGCCAGCAGCTTGGTAGCGGGAGAAACCGGGGAGCTGTTTTTT
cdr3_aa: CASSLVAGETGELFF

j_call: TRBJ2-7
v_call: TRBV5-1
cdr3_length: 14
d_call: TRBD1
clone_size: -
cdr3_nt: TGCGCCAGCAGCTCCTCGACAGGGACCTACGAGCAGTACTTC
cdr3_aa: CASSSSTGTYEQYF

j_call: TRBJ2-3
v_call: TRBV2
cdr3_length: 12
d_call: -
clone_size: -
cdr3_nt: TGTGCCAGCAGTGAACGGGGGAATACGCAGTATTTT
cdr3_aa: CASSERGNTQYF

j_call: TRBJ2-5
v_call: TRBV30
cdr3_length: 10
d_call: -
clone_size: -
cdr3_nt: TGTGCCTGCCTAGACAGCCCCCAGTACTTC
cdr3_aa: CACLDSPQYF

j_call: TRBJ2-1
v_call: TRBV30
cdr3_length: 16
d_call: -
clone_size: once
cdr3_nt: TGTGCCTGGAGTACTAAGGGGGGGGCCTTAGACAATGAGCAGTTCTTC
cdr3_aa: CAWSTKGGALDNEQFF

j_call: TRBJ1-1
v_call: TRBV5-4
cdr3_length: 14
d_call: -
clone_size: few
cdr3_nt: TGTGCCAGCAGCTTGGACAGCTTTAGCACTGAAGCTTTCTTT
cdr3_aa: CASSLDSFSTEAFF

j_call: TRBJ2-5
v_call: TRBV4-1
cdr3_length: 17
d_call: TRBD2
clone_size: -
cdr3_nt: TGCGCCAGCAGCCAGGGCTTCCTAGCGGGGGGTGGCAGGACCCAGTACTTC
cdr3_aa: CASSQGFLAGGGRTQYF

j_call: TRBJ1-1
v_call: TRBV11-3
cdr3_length: 13
d_call: TRBD1
clone_size: -
cdr3_nt: TGTGCCAGCAGCGTGACAGGGGGCACTGAAGCTTTCTTT
cdr3_aa: CASSVTGGTEAFF

j_call: TRBJ2-6
v_call: TRBV10-1
cdr3_length: 18
d_call: TRBD1
clone_size: few
cdr3_nt: TGCGCCAGCAACCCCGGGACAGGGGCCCTCTCTGGGGCCAACGTCCTGACTTTC
cdr3_aa: CASNPGTGALSGANVLTF

j_call: TRBJ2-5
v_call: TRBV29-1
cdr3_length: 13
d_call: TRBD2
clone_size: once
cdr3_nt: TGCAGCGTTGCTCCTAGCGGGGTGGAGACCCAGTACTTC
cdr3_aa: CSVAPSGVETQYF

j_call: TRBJ2-2
v_call: TRBV29-1
cdr3_length: 15
d_call: -
clone_size: -
cdr3_nt: TGCAGCGTTACGAAGGGCCAAGGGGTCACCGGGGAGCTGTTTTTT
cdr3_aa: CSVTKGQGVTGELFF

j_call: TRBJ2-3
v_call: TRBV6-5
cdr3_length: 14
d_call: TRBD1
clone_size: few
cdr3_nt: TGTGCCAGCAGTTCCCGGGACAGGGGGGTCACGCAGTATTTT
cdr3_aa: CASSSRDRGVTQYF

j_call: TRBJ2-7
v_call: TRBV6-1
cdr3_length: 14
d_call: TRBD1
clone_size: -
cdr3_nt: TGTGCCAGCAGTGAAAAGGCAGACAGGGACGAGCAGTACTTC
cdr3_aa: CASSEKADRDEQYF

j_call: TRBJ2-3
v_call: TRBV14
cdr3_length: 16
d_call: TRBD1
clone_size: -
cdr3_nt: TGTGCCAGCAGCCAAAGCCCGGGACAGGGGACAGATACGCAGTATTTT
cdr3_aa: CASSQSPGQGTDTQYF

j_call: TRBJ2-6
v_call: TRBV25-1
cdr3_length: 14
d_call: -
clone_size: -
cdr3_nt: TGTGCCAGCACCAATAGCGCTGGGGCCAACGTCCTGACTTTC
cdr3_aa: CASTNSAGANVLTF

j_call: TRBJ1-5
v_call: TRBV6-1
cdr3_length: 15
d_call: -
clone_size: -
cdr3_nt: TGTGCCAGCACCCCCACTACATACGGTGGCCAGCCCCAGCATTTT
cdr3_aa: CASTPTTYGGQPQHF

j_call: TRBJ1-2
v_call: TRBV30
cdr3_length: 12
d_call: -
clone_size: -
cdr3_nt: TGTGCCTGGGCCGCAGCGGGCTATGGCTACACCTTC
cdr3_aa: CAWAAAGYGYTF

j_call: TRBJ1-2
v_call: TRBV2
cdr3_length: 12
d_call: -
clone_size: -
cdr3_nt: TGTGCCAGCAGTGAAGATGAGGTAGCACCCACCTTC
cdr3_aa: CASSEDEVAPTF

j_call: TRBJ2-5
v_call: TRBV5-4
cdr3_length: 14
d_call: TRBD2
clone_size: few
cdr3_nt: TGTGCCAGCAGCTCCGGACTAGAGCAAGAGACCCAGTACTTC
cdr3_aa: CASSSGLEQETQYF

j_call: TRBJ2-3
v_call: TRBV7-6
cdr3_length: 16
d_call: -
clone_size: -
cdr3_nt: TGTGCCAGCAGCCGACTGACAGGTGAAAACACAGATACGCAGTATTTT
cdr3_aa: CASSRLTGENTDTQYF

j_call: TRBJ2-3
v_call: TRBV5-1
cdr3_length: 15
d_call: -
clone_size: -
cdr3_nt: TGCGCCAGCAGCTTGCGCGGGGTGAGCACAGATACGCAGTATTTT
cdr3_aa: CASSLRGVSTDTQYF

j_call: TRBJ2-1
v_call: TRBV6-5
cdr3_length: 13
d_call: -
clone_size: -
cdr3_nt: TGTGCCAGCAGTTCTGGGCCGGCCAATGAGCAGTTCTTC
cdr3_aa: CASSSGPANEQFF

j_call: TRBJ1-5
v_call: TRBV6-6
cdr3_length: 15
d_call: -
clone_size: -
cdr3_nt: TGTGCCAGCAGTTACATCGCCGGTAGCAATCAGCCCCAGCATTTT
cdr3_aa: CASSYIAGSNQPQHF

j_call: TRBJ2-7
v_call: TRBV15
cdr3_length: 12
d_call: -
clone_size: -
cdr3_nt: TGTGCCACCAGCGGACAGAACTACGAGCAGTACTTC
cdr3_aa: CATSGQNYEQYF

j_call: TRBJ2-1
v_call: TRBV11-2
cdr3_length: 17
d_call: TRBD2
clone_size: -
cdr3_nt: TGTGCCAGCAGCTCCGTCCTGGGACTAGCGGGAGGGAATGAGCAGTTCTTC
cdr3_aa: CASSSVLGLAGGNEQFF

j_call: TRBJ1-1
v_call: TRBV28
cdr3_length: 13
d_call: TRBD1
clone_size: -
cdr3_nt: TGTGCCAGCAGTCGACAGGGGGCAGGGGTAGCTTTCTTT
cdr3_aa: CASSRQGAGVAFF

j_call: TRBJ1-5
v_call: TRBV19
cdr3_length: 16
d_call: -
clone_size: -
cdr3_nt: TGTGCCAGTAGTATAGAGGGGGGATATAGCAATCAGCCCCAGCATTTT
cdr3_aa: CASSIEGGYSNQPQHF

j_call: TRBJ1-1
v_call: TRBV30
cdr3_length: 16
d_call: -
clone_size: once
cdr3_nt: TGTGCCTGGAAGGGGGTGCAGGGAATGATGAACACTGAAGCTTTCTTT
cdr3_aa: CAWKGVQGMMNTEAFF

j_call: TRBJ2-2
v_call: TRBV6-6
cdr3_length: 15
d_call: TRBD1
clone_size: -
cdr3_nt: TGTGCCAGCAGTTACTCGGGACAGGGTGGCGGGGAGCTGTTTTTT
cdr3_aa: CASSYSGQGGGELFF